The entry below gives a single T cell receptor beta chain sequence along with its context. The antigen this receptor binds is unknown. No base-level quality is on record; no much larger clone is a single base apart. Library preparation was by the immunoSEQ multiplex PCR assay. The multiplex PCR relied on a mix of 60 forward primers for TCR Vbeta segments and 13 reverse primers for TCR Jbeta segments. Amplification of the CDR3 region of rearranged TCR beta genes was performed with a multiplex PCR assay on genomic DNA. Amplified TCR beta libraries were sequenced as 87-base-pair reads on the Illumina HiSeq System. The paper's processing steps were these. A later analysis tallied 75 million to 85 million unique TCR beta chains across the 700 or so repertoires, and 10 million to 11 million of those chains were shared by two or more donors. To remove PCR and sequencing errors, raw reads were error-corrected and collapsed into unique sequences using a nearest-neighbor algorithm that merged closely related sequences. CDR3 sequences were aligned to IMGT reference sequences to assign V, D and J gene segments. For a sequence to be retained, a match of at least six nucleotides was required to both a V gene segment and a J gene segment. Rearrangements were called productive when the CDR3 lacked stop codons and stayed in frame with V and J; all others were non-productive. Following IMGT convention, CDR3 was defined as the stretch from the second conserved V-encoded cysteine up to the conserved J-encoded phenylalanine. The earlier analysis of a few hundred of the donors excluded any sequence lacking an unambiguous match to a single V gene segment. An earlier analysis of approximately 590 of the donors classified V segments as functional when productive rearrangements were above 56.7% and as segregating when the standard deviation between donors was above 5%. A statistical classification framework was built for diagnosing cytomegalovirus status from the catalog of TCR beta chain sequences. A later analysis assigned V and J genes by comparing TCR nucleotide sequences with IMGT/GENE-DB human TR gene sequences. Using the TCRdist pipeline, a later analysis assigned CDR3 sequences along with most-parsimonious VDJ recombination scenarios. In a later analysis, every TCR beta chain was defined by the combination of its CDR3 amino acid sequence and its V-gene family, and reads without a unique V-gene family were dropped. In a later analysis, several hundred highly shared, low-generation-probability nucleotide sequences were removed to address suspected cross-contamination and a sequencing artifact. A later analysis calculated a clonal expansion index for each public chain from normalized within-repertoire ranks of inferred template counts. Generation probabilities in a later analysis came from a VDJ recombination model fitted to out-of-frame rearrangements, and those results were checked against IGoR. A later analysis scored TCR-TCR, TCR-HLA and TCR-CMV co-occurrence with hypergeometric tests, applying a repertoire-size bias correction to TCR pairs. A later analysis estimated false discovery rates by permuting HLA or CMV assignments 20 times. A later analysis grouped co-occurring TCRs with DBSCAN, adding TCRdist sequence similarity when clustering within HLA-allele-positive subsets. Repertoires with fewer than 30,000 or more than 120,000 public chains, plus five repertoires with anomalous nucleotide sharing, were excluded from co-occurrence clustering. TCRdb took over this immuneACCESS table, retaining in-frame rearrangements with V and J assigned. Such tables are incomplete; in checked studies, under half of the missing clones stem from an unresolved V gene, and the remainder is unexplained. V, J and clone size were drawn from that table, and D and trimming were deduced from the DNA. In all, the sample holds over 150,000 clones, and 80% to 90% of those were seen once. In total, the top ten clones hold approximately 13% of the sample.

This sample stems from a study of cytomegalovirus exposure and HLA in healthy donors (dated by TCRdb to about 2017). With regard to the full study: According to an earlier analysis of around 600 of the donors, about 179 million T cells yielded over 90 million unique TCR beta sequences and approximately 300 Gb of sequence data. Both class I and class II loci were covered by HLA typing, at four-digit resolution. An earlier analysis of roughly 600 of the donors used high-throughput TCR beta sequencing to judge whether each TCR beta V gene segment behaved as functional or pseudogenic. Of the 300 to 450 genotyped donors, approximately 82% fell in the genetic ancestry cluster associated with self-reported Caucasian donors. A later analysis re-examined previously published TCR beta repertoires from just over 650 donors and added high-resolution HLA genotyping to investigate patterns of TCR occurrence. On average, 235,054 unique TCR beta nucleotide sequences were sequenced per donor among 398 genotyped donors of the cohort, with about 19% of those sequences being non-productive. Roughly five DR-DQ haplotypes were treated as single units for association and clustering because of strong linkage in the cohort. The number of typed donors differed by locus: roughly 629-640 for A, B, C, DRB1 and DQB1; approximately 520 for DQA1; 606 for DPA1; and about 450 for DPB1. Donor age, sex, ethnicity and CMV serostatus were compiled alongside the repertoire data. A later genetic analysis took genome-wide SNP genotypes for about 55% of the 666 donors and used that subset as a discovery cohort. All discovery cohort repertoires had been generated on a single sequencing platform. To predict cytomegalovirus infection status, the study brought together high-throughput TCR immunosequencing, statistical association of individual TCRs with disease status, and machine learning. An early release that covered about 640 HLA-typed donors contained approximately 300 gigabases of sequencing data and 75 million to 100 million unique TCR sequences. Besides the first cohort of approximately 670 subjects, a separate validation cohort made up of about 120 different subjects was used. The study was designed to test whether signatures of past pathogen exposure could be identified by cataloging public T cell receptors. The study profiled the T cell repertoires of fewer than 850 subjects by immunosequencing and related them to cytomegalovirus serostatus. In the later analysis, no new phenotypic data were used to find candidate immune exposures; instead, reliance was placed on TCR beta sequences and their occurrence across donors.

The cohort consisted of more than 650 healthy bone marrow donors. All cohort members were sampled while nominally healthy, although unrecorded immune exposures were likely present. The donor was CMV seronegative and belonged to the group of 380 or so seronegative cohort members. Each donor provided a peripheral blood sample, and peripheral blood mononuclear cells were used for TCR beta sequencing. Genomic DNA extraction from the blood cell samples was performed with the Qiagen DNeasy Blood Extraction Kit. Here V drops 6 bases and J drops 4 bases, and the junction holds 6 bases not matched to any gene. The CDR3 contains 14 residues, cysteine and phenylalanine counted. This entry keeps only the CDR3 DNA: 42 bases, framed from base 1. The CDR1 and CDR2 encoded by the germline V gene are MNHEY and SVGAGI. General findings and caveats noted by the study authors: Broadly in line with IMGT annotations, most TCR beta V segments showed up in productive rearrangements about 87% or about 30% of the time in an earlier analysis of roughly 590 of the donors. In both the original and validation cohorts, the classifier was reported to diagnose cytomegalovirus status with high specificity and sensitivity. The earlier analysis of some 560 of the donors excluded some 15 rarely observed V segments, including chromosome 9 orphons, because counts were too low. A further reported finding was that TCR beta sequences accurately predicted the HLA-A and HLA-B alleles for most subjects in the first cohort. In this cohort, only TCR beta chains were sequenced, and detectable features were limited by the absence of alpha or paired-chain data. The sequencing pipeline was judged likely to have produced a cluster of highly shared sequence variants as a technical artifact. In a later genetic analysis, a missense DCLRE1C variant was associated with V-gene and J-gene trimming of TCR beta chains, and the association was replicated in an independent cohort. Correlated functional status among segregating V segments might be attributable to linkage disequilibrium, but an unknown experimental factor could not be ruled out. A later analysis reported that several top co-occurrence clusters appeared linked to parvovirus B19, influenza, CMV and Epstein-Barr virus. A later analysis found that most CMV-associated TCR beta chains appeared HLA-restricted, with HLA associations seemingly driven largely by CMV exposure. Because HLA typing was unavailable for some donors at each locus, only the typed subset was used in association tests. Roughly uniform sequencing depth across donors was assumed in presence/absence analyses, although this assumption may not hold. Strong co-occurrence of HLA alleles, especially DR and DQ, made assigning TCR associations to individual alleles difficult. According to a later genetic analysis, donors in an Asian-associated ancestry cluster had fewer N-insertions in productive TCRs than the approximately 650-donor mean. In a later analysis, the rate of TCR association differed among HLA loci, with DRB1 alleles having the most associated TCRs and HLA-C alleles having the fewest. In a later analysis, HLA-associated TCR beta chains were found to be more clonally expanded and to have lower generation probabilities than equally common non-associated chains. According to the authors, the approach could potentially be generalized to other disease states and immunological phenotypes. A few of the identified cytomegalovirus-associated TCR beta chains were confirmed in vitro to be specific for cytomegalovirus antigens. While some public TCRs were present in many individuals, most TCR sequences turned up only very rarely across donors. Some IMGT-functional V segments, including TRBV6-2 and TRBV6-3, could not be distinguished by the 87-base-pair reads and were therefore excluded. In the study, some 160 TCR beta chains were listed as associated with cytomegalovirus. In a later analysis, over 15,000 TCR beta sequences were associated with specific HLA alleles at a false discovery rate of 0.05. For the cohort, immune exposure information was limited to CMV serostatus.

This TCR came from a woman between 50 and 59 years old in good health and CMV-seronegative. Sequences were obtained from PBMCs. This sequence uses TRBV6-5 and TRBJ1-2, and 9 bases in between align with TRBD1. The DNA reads TGTGCCAGCAGATTTACAGGGGGCGGCTATGGCTACACCTTC. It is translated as CASRFTGGGYGYTF.